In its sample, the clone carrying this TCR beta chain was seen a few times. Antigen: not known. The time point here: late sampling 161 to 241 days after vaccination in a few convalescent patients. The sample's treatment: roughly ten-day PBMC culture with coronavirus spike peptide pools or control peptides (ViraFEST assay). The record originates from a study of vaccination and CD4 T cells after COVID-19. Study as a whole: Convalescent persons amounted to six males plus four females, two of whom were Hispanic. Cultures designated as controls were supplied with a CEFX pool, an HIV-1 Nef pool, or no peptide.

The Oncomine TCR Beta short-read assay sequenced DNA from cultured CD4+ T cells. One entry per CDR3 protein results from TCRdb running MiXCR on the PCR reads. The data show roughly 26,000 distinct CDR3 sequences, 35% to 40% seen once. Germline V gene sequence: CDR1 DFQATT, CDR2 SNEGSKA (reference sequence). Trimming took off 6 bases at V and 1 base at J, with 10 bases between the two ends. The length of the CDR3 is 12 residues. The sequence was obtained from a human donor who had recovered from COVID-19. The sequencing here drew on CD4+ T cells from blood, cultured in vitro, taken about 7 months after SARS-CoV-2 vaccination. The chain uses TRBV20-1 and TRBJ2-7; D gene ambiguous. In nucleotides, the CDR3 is TGCAGTGCCCGGCTTGGTTCCTACGAGCAGTACTTC. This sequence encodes CSARLGSYEQYF.